The subject of this entry is one TCR beta chain. This clone's antigen is unknown. Per-base quality was not reported, and no clone a single base away is much larger than it. CDR1 MGHDK and CDR2 SYGVNS were looked up in the germline V gene. The CDR3 runs 16 amino acids, cysteine and phenylalanine included. The kept DNA is CDR3 alone, 48 bases in frame from the first base. The V end gives up 2 bases and the J end 4 bases, leaving 3 bases in the junction not matched to a gene. TCR libraries were generated with the immunoSEQ multiplex PCR assay, using TCR-beta and/or TCR-alpha/delta assays for each sample. The Illumina high-throughput platform was used to sequence the amplified TCR libraries. Per the original workflow: Clustering and dimensionality reduction were performed using pairwise TCRdist distances among GMM-specific receptors from ex vivo sorted or in vitro expanded T cells. Each clinical repertoire was assigned a mean NN-distance score, defined as the average TCRdist to the nearest 10% of tetramer-positive reference sequences. GEM TCR motif frequency was calculated as the fraction of unique TCRs that matched known GEM sequences by V/J usage and CDR3 length. Active tuberculosis was classified by linear discriminant analysis with leave-one-out cross-validation, implemented in scikit-learn. TCRdb took over this immuneACCESS table, retaining in-frame rearrangements with V and J assigned. Such tables are incomplete; in checked studies, under half of the missing clones stem from an unresolved V gene, and the remainder is unexplained. The V and J calls and clone size are taken from that table; D and trimming were inferred from the DNA. This sample gives about 38,000 clones in total; roughly 95% of them show up just once. The ten biggest clones cover about 4.1% of the sample.

The data derive from a study of T cells in tuberculosis (dated by TCRdb to the late 2010s). As for the study more broadly: To characterize T cells specific for the mycobacterial lipid antigen glucose monomycolate (GMM), the study used CD1B tetramers together with high-throughput TCR immunosequencing. IGRA-negative adolescents, IGRA-positive adolescents with latent tuberculosis and adults with active tuberculosis, roughly ten per group, were compared in a South African clinical cohort. Active tuberculosis patient PBMC were archived before or within 7 days of starting standard anti-tuberculosis treatment. What the authors observed across the whole study: Compared with IGRA-negative controls, TCR-alpha repertoires from active tuberculosis had smaller mean NN-distances to GMM-specific TCRs, which suggests that these TCRs underwent clonal expansion. Clinical samples were chosen by availability of cryopreserved specimens, and active tuberculosis cases were adults while controls were adolescents. The smaller NN-distances were partly driven by shorter CDR3-alpha lengths in active tuberculosis patients, and the difference for TCR-beta did not reach statistical significance. With the diverse GMM-specific repertoire as input, a classifier achieved approximately 90% accuracy (AUROC 0.7 to 0.95), whereas GEM motif frequencies as input gave 70% accuracy.

What this sample's time point label stands for: new active TB diagnosis, blood taken before or within 7 days of starting treatment. The patients with active tuberculosis were newly diagnosed, HIV-seronegative South African adults aged 18 years or older. Active tuberculosis was confirmed by positive sputum smear microscopy and/or positive M. tuberculosis culture. Immunosequencing was performed on unsorted cryopreserved PBMC, with some 100,000 T cells per clinical donor covered on average. This material consisted of PBMCs, taken at tuberculosis diagnosis. The TCR was taken from an adult with tuberculosis. The chain couples TRBV25-1 to TRBJ2-3; the central 13 bases match TRBD2. The CDR3: CASSEGLAGEADTQYF. In nucleotides, the sequence is TGTGCCAGCAGTGAAGGACTAGCGGGGGAGGCAGATACGCAGTATTTT.